The entry below describes one T cell receptor (beta chain). This sample is drawn from a study of cytomegalovirus exposure and HLA in healthy donors. This CDR3 region has 15 residues. V lost 5 bases and J lost 0, with 14 bases in between. Germline V gene sequence: CDR1 LNHDA, CDR2 SQIVND (reference sequence). The PCR was carried out with 60 Vbeta primers and 13 Jbeta primers. Profiled with immunoSEQ multiplex PCR; TCRdb holds only in-frame clones, not every one. This sample lists 35,000 to 45,000 clones; its ten largest clones have 3.5% to 4%. Sequencing was carried out using PBMCs. This chain uses TRBV19 with TRBJ2-7, with D tentatively TRBD1 (5 bases). This clonotype was obtained from a male donor in good health and CMV-seronegative. CDR3 protein: CASSADSPISYEQYF. The CDR3 coding sequence is TGTGCCAGTAGTGCTGACAGCCCAATCTCCTACGAGCAGTACTTC.